Listed below are T cell receptor beta chains from one sample, sequenced in a study of blood T cell repertoires in COVID-19. The data were produced by immunoSEQ multiplex PCR, yet TCRdb's version contains in-frame clones alone and is incomplete. This table holds approximately 250,000 clones, about 87% found once. The specimen sequenced was PBMCs or T cells enriched from blood (not recorded which). Receptors originate from a woman between 40 and 50 years old with acute COVID-19. CDR3s include the opening cysteine and the closing phenylalanine or tryptophan. The D gene is left open where the match is weak. Clone size appears in some rows only: once, few, many, or a class for an expanded clone.

D	size	V	J	CDR3	DNA
-	-	TRBV7-2	TRBJ2-3	CASSLPLTGRTDTQYF	TGTGCCAGCAGCTTACCGCTAACGGGGAGGACAGATACGCAGTATTTT
-	-	TRBV7-9	TRBJ1-1	CASSSRTALRTEAFF	TGTGCCAGCAGCTCAAGGACAGCCTTGAGGACTGAAGCTTTCTTT
-	few	TRBV18	TRBJ2-7	CASSPPGIVAEQYF	TGTGCCAGCTCACCACCGGGCATTGTTGCCGAGCAGTACTTC
-	once	TRBV5-1	TRBJ2-3	CASSLGAASSTDTQYF	TGCGCCAGCAGCTTGGGTGCAGCGAGCAGCACAGATACGCAGTATTTT
TRBD2	-	TRBV28	TRBJ2-1	CASRSSGSDPYNEQFF	TGTGCCAGCAGGTCGAGCGGGAGTGATCCCTACAATGAGCAGTTCTTC
-	-	TRBV6-5	TRBJ1-2	CASHLNWGRGGYTF	TGTGCCAGCCACCTAAACTGGGGCAGGGGTGGCTACACCTTC
TRBD1	-	TRBV5-8	TRBJ2-7	CASSFFSGTALSYEQYF	TGTGCCAGCAGCTTTTTTTCCGGGACAGCGCTCTCCTACGAGCAGTACTTC
TRBD2	-	TRBV6-2/TRBV6-3	TRBJ2-5	CASSSGGSGTQYF	TGTGCCAGCAGTAGCGGCGGGAGCGGGACCCAGTACTTC
-	-	TRBV7-2	TRBJ2-1	CASSLVGGGNEQFF	TGTGCCAGCAGCTTAGTGGGGGGAGGTAATGAGCAGTTCTTC
-	-	TRBV13	TRBJ2-4	CASSSYIAKNIQYF	TGTGCCAGCAGCTCCTATATAGCCAAAAACATTCAGTACTTC
TRBD1	-	TRBV5-1	TRBJ1-5	CASSLEGTGQPQHF	TGCGCCAGCAGCTTGGAGGGGACAGGGCAGCCCCAGCATTTT
-	-	TRBV4-1	TRBJ1-3	CASSPRVSSGNTIYF	TGCGCCAGCAGCCCCCGCGTCTCTTCTGGAAACACCATATATTTT
TRBD2	-	TRBV28	TRBJ2-5	CASSSTGTSGRVGETQYF	TGTGCCAGCAGTTCCACCGGGACTAGCGGGAGGGTAGGAGAGACCCAGTACTTC
TRBD2	-	TRBV11-2	TRBJ2-3	CASSSTTVAGVPDTQYF	TGTGCCAGCAGCTCCACCACAGTAGCGGGGGTCCCAGATACGCAGTATTTT
TRBD2	-	TRBV7-9	TRBJ2-5	CASSLVRLAGDLGETQYF	TGTGCCAGCAGCTTAGTTCGTCTAGCGGGAGATCTGGGAGAGACCCAGTACTTC
-	-	TRBV5-6	TRBJ1-5	CASSKLTDTTSSNQPQHF	TGTGCCAGCAGCAAACTGACAGATACGACCAGTAGCAATCAGCCCCAGCATTTT
TRBD1	-	TRBV15	TRBJ2-5	CATSPRQGMGETQYF	TGTGCCACCAGCCCACGACAGGGGATGGGAGAGACCCAGTACTTC
-	-	TRBV24-1	TRBJ1-2	CATQSAGGPNYGYTF	TGTGCCACCCAATCCGCCGGGGGGCCTAACTATGGCTACACCTTC
-	-	TRBV7-8	TRBJ2-7	CASSQGGSGDLYEQYF	TGTGCCAGCAGCCAGGGGGGTAGCGGGGACCTCTACGAGCAGTACTTC
-	-	TRBV27	TRBJ1-5	CASSRGLGAGQPQHF	TGTGCCAGCTCCCGAGGGCTGGGGGCAGGGCAGCCCCAGCATTTT
TRBD2	-	TRBV15	TRBJ2-7	CATSRAVGGYEQYF	TGTGCCACCAGCAGAGCCGTCGGGGGGTACGAGCAGTACTTC
TRBD2	-	TRBV23-1	TRBJ2-1	CASSPSRDGGRNEQFF	TGCGCCAGCAGCCCGTCAAGGGACGGGGGGAGGAATGAGCAGTTCTTC
-	-	TRBV18	TRBJ1-4	CASSPRPAATNEKLFF	TGTGCCAGCTCACCACGTCCAGCGGCAACTAATGAAAAACTGTTTTTT
-	-	TRBV15	TRBJ2-7	CATSRDWSYEQYF	TGTGCCACCAGCAGAGATTGGAGCTACGAGCAGTACTTC
TRBD2	-	TRBV28	TRBJ2-5	CASSLLSSGRAETQYF	TGTGCCAGCAGTTTATTATCCAGCGGGAGGGCGGAGACCCAGTACTTC
-	-	TRBV18	TRBJ1-1	CASSETGIQNTEAFF	TGTGCCAGCTCAGAAACAGGGATCCAGAACACTGAAGCTTTCTTT
-	few	TRBV30	TRBJ2-2	CAWSAGSAGELFF	TGTGCCTGGAGTGCGGGATCCGCCGGGGAGCTGTTTTTT
-	-	TRBV20-1	TRBJ1-6	CSASLLAGDNSPLHF	TGCAGTGCTAGTCTGCTGGCAGGGGATAATTCACCCCTCCACTTT
TRBD1	-	TRBV19	TRBJ1-2	CASSVQGAGYGYTF	TGTGCCAGTAGTGTTCAGGGGGCTGGCTATGGCTACACCTTC
-	-	TRBV24-1	TRBJ1-2	CATSDLAGRDGYTF	TGTGCCACCAGTGATCTGGCAGGGCGTGATGGCTACACCTTC
TRBD1	-	TRBV5-1	TRBJ1-3	CASTQGASGNTIYF	TGCGCCAGCACCCAGGGGGCCAGTGGAAACACCATATATTTT
-	-	TRBV2	TRBJ2-1	CASSEGGGVSYNEQFF	TGTGCCAGCAGTGAAGGGGGAGGAGTCTCCTACAATGAGCAGTTCTTC
-	few	TRBV11-3	TRBJ2-5	CASSFGVQETQYF	TGTGCCAGCAGCTTCGGGGTCCAAGAGACCCAGTACTTC
TRBD1	-	TRBV27	TRBJ1-4	CASSPGQGLGNEKLFF	TGTGCCAGCAGCCCGGGACAGGGGCTCGGTAATGAAAAACTGTTTTTT
TRBD1	-	TRBV19	TRBJ1-4	CASSGQGATNEKLFF	TGTGCCAGTAGTGGACAGGGTGCGACTAATGAAAAACTGTTTTTT